Sequencing of this T cell receptor beta chain was carried out in a study of cytomegalovirus exposure and HLA in healthy donors. Study results and caveats: Later work associated fewer than 20,000 TCR beta sequences with HLA alleles at 0.05 false discovery rate.

The germline V gene has CDR1 SGHAT and CDR2 FQNNGV. The length of the CDR3 is 17 residues. V lost 7 bases, J lost 2 bases, and 8 bases stayed unmatched. Concerning this clone: Its matching antigen is unknown.

PCR used 60 Vbeta primers and 13 Jbeta primers. Per the original data handling: Roughly 80 million unique TCR beta chains, roughly 12 million shared, were counted in a later analysis. TCRdb keeps only in-frame clones here, not all; method: immunoSEQ multiplex PCR. The DNA was the basis for D and trimming; V, J and clone size are from that table. Of about 120,000 clones listed, about 74% are singletons. This receptor was obtained from a female donor in good health and CMV-seronegative. The chain carries TRBV11-2 and TRBJ2-5, with 15 bases aligning to TRBD2. What was sequenced was PBMCs. CDR3 loop: CASTRGTSGGIQETQYF. DNA for the CDR3: TGTGCCAGCACCAGGGGGACTAGCGGGGGGATTCAAGAGACCCAGTACTTC.